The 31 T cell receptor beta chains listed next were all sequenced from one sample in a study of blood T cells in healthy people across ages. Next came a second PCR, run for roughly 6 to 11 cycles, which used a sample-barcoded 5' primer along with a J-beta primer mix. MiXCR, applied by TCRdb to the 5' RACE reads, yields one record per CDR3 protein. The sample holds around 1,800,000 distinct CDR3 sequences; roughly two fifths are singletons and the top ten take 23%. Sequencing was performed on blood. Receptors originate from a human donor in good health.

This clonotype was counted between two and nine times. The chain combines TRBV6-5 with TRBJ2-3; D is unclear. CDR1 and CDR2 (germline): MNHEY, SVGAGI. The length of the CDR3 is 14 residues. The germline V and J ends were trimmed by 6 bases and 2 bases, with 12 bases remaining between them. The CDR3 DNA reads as TGTGCCAGCAGGTTCGACCGTTACACAGATACGCAGTATTTT. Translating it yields CASRFDRYTDTQYF.

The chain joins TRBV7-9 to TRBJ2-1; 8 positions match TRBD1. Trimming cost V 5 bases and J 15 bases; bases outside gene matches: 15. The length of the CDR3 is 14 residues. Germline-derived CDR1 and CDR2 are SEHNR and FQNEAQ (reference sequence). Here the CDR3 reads CASSEQGAWSVTFF. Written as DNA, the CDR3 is TGTGCCAGCAGCGAGCAGGGGGCGTGGAGCGTTACGTTCTTC.

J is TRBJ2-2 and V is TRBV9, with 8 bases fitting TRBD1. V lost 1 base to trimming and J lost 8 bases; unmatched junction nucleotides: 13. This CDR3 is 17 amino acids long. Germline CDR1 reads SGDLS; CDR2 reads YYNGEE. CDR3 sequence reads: CASSVSMRQGTTGELFF. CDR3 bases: TGTGCCAGCAGCGTATCCATGAGACAGGGGACGACAGGGGAGCTGTTTTTT.

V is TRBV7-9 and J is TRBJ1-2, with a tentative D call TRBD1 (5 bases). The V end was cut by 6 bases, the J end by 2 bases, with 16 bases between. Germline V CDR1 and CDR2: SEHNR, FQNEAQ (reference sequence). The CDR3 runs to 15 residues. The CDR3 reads CASSWGQQNNYGYTF. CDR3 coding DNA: TGTGCCAGCAGTTGGGGCCAGCAGAACAACTATGGCTACACCTTC.

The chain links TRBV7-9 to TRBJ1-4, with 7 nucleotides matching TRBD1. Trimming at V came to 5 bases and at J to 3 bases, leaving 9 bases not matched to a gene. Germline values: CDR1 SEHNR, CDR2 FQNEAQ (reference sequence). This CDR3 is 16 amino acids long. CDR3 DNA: TGTGCCAGCAGCCCGGGACAGATTGCAGCTAATGAAAAACTGTTTTTT. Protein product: CASSPGQIAANEKLFF.

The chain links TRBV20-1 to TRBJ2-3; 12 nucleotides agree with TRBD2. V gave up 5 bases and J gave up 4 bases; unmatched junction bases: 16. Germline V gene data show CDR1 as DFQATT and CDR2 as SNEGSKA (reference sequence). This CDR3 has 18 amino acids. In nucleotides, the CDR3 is TGCAGTGCTCCTCGCCAAGTACTAGCGGGGGGATTCGCAGATACGCAGTATTTT. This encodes CSAPRQVLAGGFADTQYF.

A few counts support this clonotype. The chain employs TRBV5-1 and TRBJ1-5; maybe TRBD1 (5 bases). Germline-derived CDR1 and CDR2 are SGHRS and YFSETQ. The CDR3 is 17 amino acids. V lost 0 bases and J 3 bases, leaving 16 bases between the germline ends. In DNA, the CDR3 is TGCGCCAGCAGCTTGGGGACGCTCAACGGGGCCAATCAGCCCCAGCATTTT. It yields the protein CASSLGTLNGANQPQHF.

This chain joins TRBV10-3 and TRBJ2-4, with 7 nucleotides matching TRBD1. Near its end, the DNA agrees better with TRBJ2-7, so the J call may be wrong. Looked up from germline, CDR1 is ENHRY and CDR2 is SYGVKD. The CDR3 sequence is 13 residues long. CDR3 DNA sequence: TGTGCCATCAGACGCGACAGGGAGTACGAGCAGTACTTC. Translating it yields CAIRRDREYEQYF.

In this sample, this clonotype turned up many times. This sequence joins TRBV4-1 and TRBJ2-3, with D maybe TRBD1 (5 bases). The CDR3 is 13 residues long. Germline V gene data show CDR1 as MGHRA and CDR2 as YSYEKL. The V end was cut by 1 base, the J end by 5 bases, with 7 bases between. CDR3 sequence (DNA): TGCGCCAGCAGCCAAGTTAGGGGAGATACGCAGTATTTT. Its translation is CASSQVRGDTQYF.

CDR3 DNA sequence: TGTGCTAGTGGCTCCGCCGGTTGGGGGGACACCTTC. Translated: CASGSAGWGDTF. The chain carries TRBV12-5 and TRBJ1-2, with a possible D match to TRBD1 (5 bases). The ends were cut back, 6 bases at V and 12 bases at J, with 17 bases in the middle. Germline V gives CDR1 LGHNT, CDR2 FRNRAP. The CDR3 loop spans 12 amino acids.

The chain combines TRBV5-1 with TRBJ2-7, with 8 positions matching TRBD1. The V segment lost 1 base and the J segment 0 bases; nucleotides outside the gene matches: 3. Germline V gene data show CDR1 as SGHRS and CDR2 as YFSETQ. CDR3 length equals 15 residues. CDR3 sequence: CASSLWTGISYEQYF. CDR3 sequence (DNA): TGCGCCAGCAGCTTGTGGACAGGGATCTCCTACGAGCAGTACTTC.

The CDR3 DNA sequence: TGCGCCAGCAGCTTGGACGGTCTACCAAATTCACCCCTCCACTTT. Translated: CASSLDGLPNSPLHF. The chain is built from TRBV5-1 and TRBJ1-6; the D is unclear. The CDR3 consists of 15 residues. Trimming stripped 0 bases from V and 7 bases from J, with 11 bases between. Germline CDR1 SGHRS, CDR2 YFSETQ.

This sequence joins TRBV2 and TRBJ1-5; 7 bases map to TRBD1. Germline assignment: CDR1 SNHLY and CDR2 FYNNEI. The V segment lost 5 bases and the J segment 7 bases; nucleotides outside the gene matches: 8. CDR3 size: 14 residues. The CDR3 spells CASSTVTGNQPQHF. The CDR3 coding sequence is TGTGCCAGCAGTACCGTGACAGGGAACCAGCCCCAGCATTTT.

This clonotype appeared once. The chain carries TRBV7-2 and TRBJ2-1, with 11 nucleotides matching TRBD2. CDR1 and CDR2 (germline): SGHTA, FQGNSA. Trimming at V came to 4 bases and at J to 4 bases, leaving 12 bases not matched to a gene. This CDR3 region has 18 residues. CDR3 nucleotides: TGTGCCAGCAGCTCTTCTAGCGGGGGGCCCCTTTTTTACAATGAGCAGTTCTTC. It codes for CASSSSSGGPLFYNEQFF. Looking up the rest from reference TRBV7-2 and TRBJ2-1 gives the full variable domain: GAGVSQSPSNKVTEKGKDVELRCDPISGHTALYWYRQSLGQGLEFLIYFQGNSAPDKSGLPSDRFSAERTGGSVSTLTIQRTQQEDSAVYLCASSSSSGGPLFYNEQFFGPGTRLTVL.

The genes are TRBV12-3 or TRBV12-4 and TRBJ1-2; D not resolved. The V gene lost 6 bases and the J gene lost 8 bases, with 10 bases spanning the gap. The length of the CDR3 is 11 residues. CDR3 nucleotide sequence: TGTGCCAGCAGCCCAGGTCCGGGCTACACCTTC. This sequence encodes CASSPGPGYTF.

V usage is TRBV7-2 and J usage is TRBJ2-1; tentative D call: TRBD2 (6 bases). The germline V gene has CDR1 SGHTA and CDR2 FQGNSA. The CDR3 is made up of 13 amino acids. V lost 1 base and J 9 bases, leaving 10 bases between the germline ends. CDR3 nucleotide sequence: TGTGCCAGCAGCTTAGGGACTATAAGTGAGCAGTTCTTC. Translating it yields CASSLGTISEQFF.

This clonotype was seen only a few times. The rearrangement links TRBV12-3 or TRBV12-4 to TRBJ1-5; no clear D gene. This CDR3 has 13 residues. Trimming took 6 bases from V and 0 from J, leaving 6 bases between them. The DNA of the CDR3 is TGTGCCAGCAGAGTTAATAGCAATCAGCCCCAGCATTTT. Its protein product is CASRVNSNQPQHF.

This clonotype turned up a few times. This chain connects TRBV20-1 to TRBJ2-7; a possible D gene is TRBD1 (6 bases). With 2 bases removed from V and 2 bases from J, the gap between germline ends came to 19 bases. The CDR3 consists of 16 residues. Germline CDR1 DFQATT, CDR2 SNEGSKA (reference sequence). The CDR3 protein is CSARKPGTQGPYEQYF. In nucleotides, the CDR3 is TGCAGTGCTAGAAAGCCGGGGACACAGGGCCCCTACGAGCAGTACTTC.

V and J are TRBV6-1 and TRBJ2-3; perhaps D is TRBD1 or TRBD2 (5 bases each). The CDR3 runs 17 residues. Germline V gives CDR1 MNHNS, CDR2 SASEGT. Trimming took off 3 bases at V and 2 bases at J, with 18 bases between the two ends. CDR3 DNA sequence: TGTGCCAGCAGTGACCCCGGGGACCTACTATACACAGATACGCAGTATTTT. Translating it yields CASSDPGDLLYTDTQYF.

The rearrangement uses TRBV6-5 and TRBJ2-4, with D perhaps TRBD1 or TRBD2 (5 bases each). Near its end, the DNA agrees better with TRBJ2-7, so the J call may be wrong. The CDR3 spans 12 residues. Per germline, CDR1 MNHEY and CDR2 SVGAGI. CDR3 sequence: CASSSGTPEQYF. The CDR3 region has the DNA TGTGCCAGCAGTTCCGGGACCCCCGAGCAGTACTTC.

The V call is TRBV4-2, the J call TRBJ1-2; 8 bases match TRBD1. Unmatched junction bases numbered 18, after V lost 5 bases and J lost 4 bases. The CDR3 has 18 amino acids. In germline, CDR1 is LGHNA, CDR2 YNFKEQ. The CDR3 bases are TGTGCCAGCAGCTCACAGACCGGGACAGGAACAATCTCCTATGGCTACACCTTC. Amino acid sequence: CASSSQTGTGTISYGYTF.

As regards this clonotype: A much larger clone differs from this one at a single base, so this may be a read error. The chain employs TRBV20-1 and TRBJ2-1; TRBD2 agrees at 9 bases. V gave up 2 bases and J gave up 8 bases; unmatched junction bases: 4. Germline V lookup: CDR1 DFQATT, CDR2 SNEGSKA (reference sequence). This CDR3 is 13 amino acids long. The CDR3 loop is CSARLAGRYEQFF. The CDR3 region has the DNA TGCAGTGCTAGACTAGCGGGGAGGTATGAGCAGTTCTTC.

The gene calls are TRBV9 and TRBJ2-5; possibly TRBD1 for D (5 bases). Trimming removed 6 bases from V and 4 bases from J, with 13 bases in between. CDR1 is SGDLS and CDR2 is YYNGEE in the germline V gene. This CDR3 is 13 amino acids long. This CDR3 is CASKGQVLETQYF. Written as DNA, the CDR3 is TGTGCCAGCAAGGGGCAGGTGTTAGAGACCCAGTACTTC.

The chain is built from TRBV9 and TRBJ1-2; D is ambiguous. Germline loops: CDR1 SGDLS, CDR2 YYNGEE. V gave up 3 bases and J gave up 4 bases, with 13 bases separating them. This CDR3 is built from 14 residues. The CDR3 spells CASSAARDSYGYTF. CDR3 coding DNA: TGTGCCAGCAGCGCAGCCAGAGATTCCTATGGCTACACCTTC. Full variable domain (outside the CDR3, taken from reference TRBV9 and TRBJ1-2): DSGVTQTPKHLITATGQRVTLRCSPRSGDLSVYWYQQSLDQGLQFLIQYYNGEERAKGNILERFSAQQFPDLHSELNLSSLELGDSALYFCASSAARDSYGYTFGSGTRLTVV.

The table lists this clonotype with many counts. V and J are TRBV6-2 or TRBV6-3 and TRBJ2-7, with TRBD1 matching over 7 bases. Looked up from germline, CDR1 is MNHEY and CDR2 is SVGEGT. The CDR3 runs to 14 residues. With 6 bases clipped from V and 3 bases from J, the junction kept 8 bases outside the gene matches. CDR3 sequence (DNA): TGTGCCAGCAGCCCCCCTACAGGGGTCTACGAGCAGTACTTC. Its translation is CASSPPTGVYEQYF.

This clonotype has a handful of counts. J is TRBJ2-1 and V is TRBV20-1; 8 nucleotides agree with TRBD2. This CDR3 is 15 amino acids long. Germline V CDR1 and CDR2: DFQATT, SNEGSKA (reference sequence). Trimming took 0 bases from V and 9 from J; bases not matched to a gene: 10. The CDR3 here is CSARDLRVAGSEQFF. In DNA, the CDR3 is TGCAGTGCTAGAGATCTAAGGGTAGCGGGAAGTGAGCAGTTCTTC.

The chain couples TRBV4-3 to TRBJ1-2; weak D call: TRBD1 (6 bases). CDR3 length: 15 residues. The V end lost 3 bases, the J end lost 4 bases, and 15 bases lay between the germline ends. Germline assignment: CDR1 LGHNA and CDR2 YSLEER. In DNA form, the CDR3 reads TGCGCCAGCAGCCAGGAGAGACAGGATACCTATGGCTACACCTTC. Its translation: CASSQERQDTYGYTF.

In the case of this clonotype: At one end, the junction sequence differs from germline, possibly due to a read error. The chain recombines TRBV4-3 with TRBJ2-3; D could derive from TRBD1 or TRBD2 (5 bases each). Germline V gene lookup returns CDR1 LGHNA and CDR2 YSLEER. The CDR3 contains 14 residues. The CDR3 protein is CAGSQEGTLGTQYF. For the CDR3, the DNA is TGCGCCGGCAGCCAAGAGGGGACCTTGGGGACGCAGTATTTT.

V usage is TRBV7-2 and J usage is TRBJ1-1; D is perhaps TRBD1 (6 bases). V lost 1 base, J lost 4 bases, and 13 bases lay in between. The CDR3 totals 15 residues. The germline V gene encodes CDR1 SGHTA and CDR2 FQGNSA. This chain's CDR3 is CASSLGGGIPTEAFF. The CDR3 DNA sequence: TGTGCCAGCAGCTTAGGGGGGGGCATACCCACTGAAGCTTTCTTT.

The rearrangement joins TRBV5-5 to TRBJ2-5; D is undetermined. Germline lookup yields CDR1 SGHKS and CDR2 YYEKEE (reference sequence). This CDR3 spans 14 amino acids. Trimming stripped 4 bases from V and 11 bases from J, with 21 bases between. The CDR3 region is CASSPEPQTHQQYF. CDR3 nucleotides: TGTGCCAGCAGCCCAGAACCCCAAACGCACCAGCAGTACTTC.

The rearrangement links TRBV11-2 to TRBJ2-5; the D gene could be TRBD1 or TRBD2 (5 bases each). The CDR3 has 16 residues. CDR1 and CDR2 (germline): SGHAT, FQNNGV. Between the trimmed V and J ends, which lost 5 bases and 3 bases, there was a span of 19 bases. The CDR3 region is CASSGGQVSVEETQYF. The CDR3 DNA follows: TGTGCCAGCAGCGGGGGTCAGGTATCGGTTGAAGAGACCCAGTACTTC.